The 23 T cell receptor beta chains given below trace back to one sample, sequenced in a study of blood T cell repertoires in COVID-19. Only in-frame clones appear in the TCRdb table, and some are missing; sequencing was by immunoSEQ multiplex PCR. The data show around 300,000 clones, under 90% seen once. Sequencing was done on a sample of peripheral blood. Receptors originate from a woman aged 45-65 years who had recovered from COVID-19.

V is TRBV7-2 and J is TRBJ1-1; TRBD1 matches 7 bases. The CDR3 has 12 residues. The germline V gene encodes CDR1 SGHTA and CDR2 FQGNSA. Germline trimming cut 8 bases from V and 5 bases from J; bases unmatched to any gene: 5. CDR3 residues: CASGPQGTEAFF. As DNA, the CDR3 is TGTGCCAGCGGACCACAGGGGACTGAAGCTTTCTTT.

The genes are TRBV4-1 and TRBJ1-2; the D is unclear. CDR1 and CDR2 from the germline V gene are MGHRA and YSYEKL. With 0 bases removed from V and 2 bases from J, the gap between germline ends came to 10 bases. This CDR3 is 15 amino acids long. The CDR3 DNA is TGCGCCAGCAGCCAAGATGGCCAGCGGAACTATGGCTACACCTTC. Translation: CASSQDGQRNYGYTF.

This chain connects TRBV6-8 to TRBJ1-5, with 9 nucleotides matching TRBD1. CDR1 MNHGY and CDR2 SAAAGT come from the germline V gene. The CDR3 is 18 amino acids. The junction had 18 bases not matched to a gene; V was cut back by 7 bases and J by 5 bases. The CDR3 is CASKAERTGAAIDQPQHF. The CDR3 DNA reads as TGTGCCAGCAAAGCGGAAAGGACAGGGGCGGCGATCGATCAGCCCCAGCATTTT.

Here the CDR3 reads CASSLNLPIQMEKLFF. The DNA for the CDR3 is TGTGCCAGCTCACTAAACCTTCCAATACAGATGGAAAAACTGTTTTTT. This chain connects TRBV18 to TRBJ1-4; D is unclear. Looked up from germline, CDR1 is KGHSH and CDR2 is LQKENI. The V end was cut by 4 bases, the J end by 8 bases, with 20 bases between. This CDR3 is 16 amino acids long.

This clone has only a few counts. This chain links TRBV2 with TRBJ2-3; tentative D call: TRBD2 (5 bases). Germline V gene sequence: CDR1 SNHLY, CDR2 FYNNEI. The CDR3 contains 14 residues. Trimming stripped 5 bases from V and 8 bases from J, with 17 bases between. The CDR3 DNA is TGTGCCAGCAGTACATTGGAAACTAGTGGTACGCAGTATTTT. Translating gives CASSTLETSGTQYF.

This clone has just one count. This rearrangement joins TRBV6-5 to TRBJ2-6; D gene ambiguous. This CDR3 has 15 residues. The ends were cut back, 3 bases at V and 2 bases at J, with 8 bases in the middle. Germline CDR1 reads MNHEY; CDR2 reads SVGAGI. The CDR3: CASSYVEAGANVLTF. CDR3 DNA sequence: TGTGCCAGCAGTTATGTTGAGGCTGGGGCCAACGTCCTGACTTTC.

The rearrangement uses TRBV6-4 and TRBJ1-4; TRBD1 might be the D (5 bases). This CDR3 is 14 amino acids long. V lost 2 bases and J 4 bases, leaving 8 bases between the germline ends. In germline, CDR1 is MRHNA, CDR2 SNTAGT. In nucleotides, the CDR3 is TGTGCCAGCAGTGACCAGGGTCGTAATGAAAAACTGTTTTTT. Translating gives CASSDQGRNEKLFF.

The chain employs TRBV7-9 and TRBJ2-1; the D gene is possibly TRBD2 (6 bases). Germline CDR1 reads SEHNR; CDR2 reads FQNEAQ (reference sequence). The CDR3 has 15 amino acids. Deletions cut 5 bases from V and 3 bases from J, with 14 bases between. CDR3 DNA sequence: TGTGCCAGCAGCCCGGGACTCTTAAACTACAATGAGCAGTTCTTC. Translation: CASSPGLLNYNEQFF. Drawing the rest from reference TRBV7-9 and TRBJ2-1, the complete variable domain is DTGVSQNPRHKITKRGQNVTFRCDPISEHNRLYWYRQTLGQGPEFLTYFQNEAQLEKSRLLSDRFSAERPKGSFSTLEIQRTEQGDSAMYLCASSPGLLNYNEQFFGPGTRLTVL.

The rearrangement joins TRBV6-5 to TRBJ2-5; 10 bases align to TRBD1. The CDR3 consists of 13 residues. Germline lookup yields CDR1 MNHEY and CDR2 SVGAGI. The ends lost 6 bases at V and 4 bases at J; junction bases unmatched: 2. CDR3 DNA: TGTGCCAGCAGGGGGGACAGGGGAGAGACCCAGTACTTC. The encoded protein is CASRGDRGETQYF.

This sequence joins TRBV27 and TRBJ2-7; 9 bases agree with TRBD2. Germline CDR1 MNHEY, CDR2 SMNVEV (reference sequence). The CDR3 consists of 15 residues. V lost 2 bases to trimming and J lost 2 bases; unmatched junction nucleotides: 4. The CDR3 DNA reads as TGTGCCAGCAGTTTAGCGGGAGGGCATACCTACGAGCAGTACTTC. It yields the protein CASSLAGGHTYEQYF.

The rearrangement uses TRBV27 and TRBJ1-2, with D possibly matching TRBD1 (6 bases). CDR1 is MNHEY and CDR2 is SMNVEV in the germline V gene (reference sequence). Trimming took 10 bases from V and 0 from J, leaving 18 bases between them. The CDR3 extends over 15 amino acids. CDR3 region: CATKETGTPNYGYTF. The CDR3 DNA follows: TGTGCCACTAAAGAAACAGGGACCCCTAACTATGGCTACACCTTC.

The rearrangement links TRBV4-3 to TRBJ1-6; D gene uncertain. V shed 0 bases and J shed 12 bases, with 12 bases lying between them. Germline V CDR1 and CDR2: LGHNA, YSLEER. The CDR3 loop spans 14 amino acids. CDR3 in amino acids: CASSQEFGLGPLHF. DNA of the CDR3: TGCGCCAGCAGCCAAGAGTTCGGGTTGGGACCCCTCCACTTT.

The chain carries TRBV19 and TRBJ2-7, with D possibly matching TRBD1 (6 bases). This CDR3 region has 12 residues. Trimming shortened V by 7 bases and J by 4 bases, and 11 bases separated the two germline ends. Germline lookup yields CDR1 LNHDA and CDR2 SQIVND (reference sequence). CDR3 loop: CASKDSLYEQYF. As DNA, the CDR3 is TGTGCCAGTAAGGACAGCCTTTACGAGCAGTACTTC.

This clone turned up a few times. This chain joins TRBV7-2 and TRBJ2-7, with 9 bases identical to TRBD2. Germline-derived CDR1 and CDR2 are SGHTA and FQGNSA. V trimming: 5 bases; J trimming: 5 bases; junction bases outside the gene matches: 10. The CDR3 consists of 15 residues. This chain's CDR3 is CASSPRGSGSHEQYF. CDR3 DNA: TGTGCCAGCAGCCCTCGTGGTAGCGGGAGCCACGAGCAGTACTTC.

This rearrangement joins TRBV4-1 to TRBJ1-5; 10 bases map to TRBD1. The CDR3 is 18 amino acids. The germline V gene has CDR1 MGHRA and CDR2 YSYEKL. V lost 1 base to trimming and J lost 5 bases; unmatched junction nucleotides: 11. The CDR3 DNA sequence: TGCGCCAGCAGCCAAGTCATCCAGACAGGGGGCGACGATCAGCCCCAGCATTTT. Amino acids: CASSQVIQTGGDDQPQHF.

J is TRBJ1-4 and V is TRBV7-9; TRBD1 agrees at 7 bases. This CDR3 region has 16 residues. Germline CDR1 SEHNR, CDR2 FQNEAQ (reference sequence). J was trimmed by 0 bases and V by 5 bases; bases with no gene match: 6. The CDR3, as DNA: TGTGCCAGCAGCGTCCAGGGGGTTCCAACTAATGAAAAACTGTTTTTT. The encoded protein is CASSVQGVPTNEKLFF.

The CDR3 protein is CASSLSEIGFNEQFF. CDR3 sequence (DNA): TGTGCCAGCTCCCTTAGCGAAATAGGTTTCAATGAGCAGTTCTTC. The gene calls are TRBV18 and TRBJ2-1, with D perhaps matching TRBD2 (5 bases). This CDR3 has 15 residues. V was cut by 6 bases and J by 6 bases, with 18 bases left in between. Germline CDR1 reads KGHSH; CDR2 reads LQKENI.

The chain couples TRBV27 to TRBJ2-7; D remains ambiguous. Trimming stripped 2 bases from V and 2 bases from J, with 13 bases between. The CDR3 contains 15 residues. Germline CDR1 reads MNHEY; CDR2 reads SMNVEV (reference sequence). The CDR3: CASSLNEAVTYEQYF. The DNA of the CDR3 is TGTGCCAGCAGTTTAAATGAGGCCGTCACCTACGAGCAGTACTTC.

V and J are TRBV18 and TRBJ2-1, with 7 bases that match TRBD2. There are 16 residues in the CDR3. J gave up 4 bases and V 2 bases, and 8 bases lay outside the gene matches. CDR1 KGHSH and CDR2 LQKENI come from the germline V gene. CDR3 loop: CASSPATSEGYNEQFF. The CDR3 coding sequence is TGTGCCAGCTCACCAGCTACTAGCGAAGGATACAATGAGCAGTTCTTC.

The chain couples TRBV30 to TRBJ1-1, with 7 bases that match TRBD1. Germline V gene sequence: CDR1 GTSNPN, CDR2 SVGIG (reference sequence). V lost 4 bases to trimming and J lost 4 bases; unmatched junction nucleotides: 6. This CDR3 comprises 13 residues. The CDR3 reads CAWNRQGGTEAFF. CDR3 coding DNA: TGTGCCTGGAACCGACAGGGTGGCACTGAAGCTTTCTTT.

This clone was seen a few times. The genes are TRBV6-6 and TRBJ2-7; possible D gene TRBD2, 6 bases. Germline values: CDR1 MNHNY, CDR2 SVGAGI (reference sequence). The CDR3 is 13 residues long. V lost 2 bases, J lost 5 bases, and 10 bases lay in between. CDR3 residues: CASSYTSYNEQYF. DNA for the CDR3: TGTGCCAGCAGTTACACTAGCTATAACGAGCAGTACTTC.

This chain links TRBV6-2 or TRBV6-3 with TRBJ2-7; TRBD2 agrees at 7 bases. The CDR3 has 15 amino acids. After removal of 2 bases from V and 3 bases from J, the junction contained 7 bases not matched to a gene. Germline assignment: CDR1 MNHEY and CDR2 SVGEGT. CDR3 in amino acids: CASSYKSPGGYEQYF. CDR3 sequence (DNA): TGTGCCAGCAGTTACAAGTCGCCGGGGGGCTACGAGCAGTACTTC.

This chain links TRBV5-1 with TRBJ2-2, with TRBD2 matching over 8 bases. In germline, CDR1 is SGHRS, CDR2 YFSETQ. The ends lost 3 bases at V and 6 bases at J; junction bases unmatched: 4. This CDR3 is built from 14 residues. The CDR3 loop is CASSSGLVAGELFF. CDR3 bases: TGCGCCAGCAGCTCGGGACTAGTCGCCGGGGAGCTGTTTTTT.